This TCR beta chain was captured by sequencing in a study of shared clonotypes between healthy human individuals. Researchers partitioned CD4+ cells into CD45RA+ naive and CD45RA-negative memory subsets. This CDR3 has 15 residues. Per germline, CDR1 MDHEN and CDR2 SYDVKM. The V end lost 6 bases, the J end lost 2 bases, and 14 bases lay between the germline ends. Study results and limitations: Clonotypes shared by all four donors outscored non-shared clonotypes in generation probability.

Each subset's genomic DNA was shared equally among a number of immunoSEQ plates. The method was immunoSEQ multiplex PCR; TCRdb's version includes in-frame clones alone and lacks a portion of them. The sample has about 2.4 million clones; roughly 93% are singletons. With respect to this clone: Its antigen is not known.

Sequenced sample: naive CD4+ T cells from PBMCs. This sample's subset: CD45RA+ positively selected. The J gene is TRBJ1-3, the V gene TRBV28, with a weak D call TRBD1 (6 bases). The clonotype was recovered from a man aged 18 to 30 in good health. Some clones in this sample may be carry-over from other donors' samples. The DNA of the CDR3 is TGTGCCAGCAGCCTCACAAACAGGGCTGGAAACACCATATATTTT. Protein: CASSLTNRAGNTIYF.